The next 27 T cell receptor beta chains were all read from a single sample in a study of shared clonotypes between healthy human individuals. Generated by immunoSEQ multiplex PCR, the TCRdb table keeps only in-frame clones and is missing some. The sample yields under 2,500,000 clones, around 95% seen once. Specimen: naive CD4+ T cells sorted from blood. As to subset: CD45RA+ positively selected. These receptors were obtained from a man younger than 35 in good health.

This sequence joins TRBV6-5 and TRBJ1-2; no clear D gene. The CDR3 is 12 amino acids. From germline, CDR1 is MNHEY and CDR2 SVGAGI. V was pared by 5 bases and J by 1 base, with 5 bases between. The CDR3 is CASSIDNYGYTF. Here the CDR3 DNA reads TGTGCCAGCAGTATCGATAACTATGGCTACACCTTC.

This chain joins TRBV6-1 and TRBJ1-4; D call uncertain. CDR1 MNHNS and CDR2 SASEGT come from the germline V gene. The CDR3 is 11 amino acids. Trimming removed 4 bases from V and 8 bases from J, with 5 bases in between. The CDR3 region has the DNA TGTGCCAGCAGTGCGTTCGAAAAACTGTTTTTT. Protein: CASSAFEKLFF.

This chain connects TRBV7-2 to TRBJ1-5; no clear D. The ends were cut back, 1 base at V and 7 bases at J, with 8 bases in the middle. This CDR3 contains 13 residues. Germline V gene lookup returns CDR1 SGHTA and CDR2 FQGNSA. The CDR3 region is CASSLDGPQPQHF. The CDR3 DNA reads as TGTGCCAGCAGCTTAGATGGTCCGCAGCCCCAGCATTTT.

V and J are TRBV7-2 and TRBJ2-3, with 9 bases matching TRBD2. The CDR3 is 15 amino acids. With 4 bases clipped from V and 4 bases from J, the junction kept 6 bases outside the gene matches. Germline V gives CDR1 SGHTA, CDR2 FQGNSA. The CDR3 nucleotides read TGTGCCAGCAGCTCCCTAGCGGGATTTTCAGATACGCAGTATTTT. Protein product: CASSSLAGFSDTQYF.

The chain carries TRBV11-3 and TRBJ2-3; no clear D. Germline V lookup: CDR1 SGHNT, CDR2 YENEEA. CDR3 length: 13 amino acids. V gave up 4 bases and J gave up 2 bases, with 7 bases separating them. CDR3 sequence: CASSSGPTDTQYF. CDR3 coding DNA: TGTGCCAGCAGCTCAGGACCCACAGATACGCAGTATTTT.

The chain couples TRBV18 to TRBJ2-6, with D perhaps TRBD2 (6 bases). The CDR3 contains 17 residues. The germline CDR1 and CDR2 sequences are KGHSH and LQKENI. The V gene lost 1 base and the J gene lost 2 bases, with 12 bases spanning the gap. CDR3 DNA: TGTGCCAGCTCACCACAAGAGCTAGCGACTGGGGCCAACGTCCTGACTTTC. This gives the protein CASSPQELATGANVLTF.

This chain links TRBV7-9 with TRBJ2-5, with 7 bases identical to TRBD1. The V segment lost 8 bases and the J segment 5 bases; nucleotides outside the gene matches: 8. This CDR3 comprises 13 residues. Germline values: CDR1 SEHNR, CDR2 FQNEAQ (reference sequence). CDR3 protein: CASREGAGETQYF. CDR3 nucleotide sequence: TGTGCCAGCCGCGAGGGGGCAGGGGAGACCCAGTACTTC.

The genes are TRBV5-4 and TRBJ2-1; 12 bases match TRBD1. The germline V gene encodes CDR1 SGHNT and CDR2 YYREEE (reference sequence). CDR3 length: 19 amino acids. V was clipped by 0 bases and J by 4 bases; unmatched bases: 11. The CDR3 DNA follows: TGTGCCAGCAGCTTGGTTGGGGACAGGGGGCGCAGGGGGTACAATGAGCAGTTCTTC. It yields the protein CASSLVGDRGRRGYNEQFF. Together with reference TRBV5-4 and TRBJ2-1, the CDR3 gives the full variable domain: ETGVTQSPTHLIKTRGQQVTLRCSSQSGHNTVSWYQQALGQGPQFIFQYYREEENGRGNFPPRFSGLQFPNYSSELNVNALELDDSALYLCASSLVGDRGRRGYNEQFFGPGTRLTVL.

The chain carries TRBV7-2 and TRBJ2-1, with 11 bases that match TRBD2. Trimming removed 5 bases from V and 1 base from J; junction bases left unmatched: 4. The CDR3 totals 16 residues. Germline CDR1 reads SGHTA; CDR2 reads FQGNSA. The CDR3 protein is CASSRTSGFSYNEQFF. As DNA, the CDR3 is TGTGCCAGCAGCCGGACTAGCGGGTTTTCCTACAATGAGCAGTTCTTC.

The chain has TRBV9 and TRBJ2-3; D gene uncertain. Trimming took off 4 bases at V and 4 bases at J, with 19 bases between the two ends. The CDR3 is 16 amino acids. CDR1 SGDLS and CDR2 YYNGEE come from the germline V gene. The CDR3 region is CASSPYPEKYADTQYF. In DNA form, the CDR3 reads TGTGCCAGCAGCCCTTACCCGGAGAAGTACGCAGATACGCAGTATTTT.

The chain has TRBV30 and TRBJ2-4, with TRBD1 as a possible D gene (6 bases). V was cut by 1 base and J by 8 bases, with 6 bases left in between. From germline, CDR1 is GTSNPN and CDR2 SVGIG (reference sequence). The CDR3 covers 11 residues. The chain's CDR3 is CAWSEGDIQYF. The CDR3 DNA is TGTGCCTGGAGTGAGGGGGACATTCAGTACTTC.

Only one count was recorded for this clone. The genes are TRBV11-3 and TRBJ2-2; either TRBD1 or TRBD2 may fit D (5 bases each). V lost 5 bases and J 0 bases, leaving 22 bases between the germline ends. This CDR3 has 19 amino acids. Germline V CDR1 and CDR2: SGHNT, YENEEA. The CDR3 protein is CASSHLGRWAPSNTGELFF. Written as DNA, the CDR3 is TGTGCCAGCAGCCATCTGGGACGGTGGGCCCCCTCGAACACCGGGGAGCTGTTTTTT. Drawing the rest from reference TRBV11-3 and TRBJ2-2, the complete variable domain is EAGVVQSPRYKIIEKKQPVAFWCNPISGHNTLYWYLQNLGQGPELLIRYENEEAVDDSQLPKDRFSAERLKGVDSTLKIQPAELGDSAVYLCASSHLGRWAPSNTGELFFGEGSRLTVL.

The chain carries TRBV7-2 and TRBJ2-7, with TRBD1 identical over 10 bases. The CDR3 is 14 residues long. Looked up from germline, CDR1 is SGHTA and CDR2 is FQGNSA. V lost 7 bases, J lost 1 base, and 4 bases stayed unmatched. The CDR3 region is CASNSGQGSYEQYF. The CDR3 nucleotides read TGTGCCAGCAACTCGGGACAGGGGTCCTACGAGCAGTACTTC.

This chain joins TRBV7-9 and TRBJ1-1, with D uncertain. The germline V and J ends were trimmed by 7 bases and 7 bases, with 7 bases remaining between them. The CDR3 spans 10 residues. From germline, CDR1 is SEHNR and CDR2 FQNEAQ (reference sequence). CDR3 coding DNA: TGTGCCAGCACCTTTGATGAAGCTTTCTTT. Translation: CASTFDEAFF.

The chain couples TRBV4-1 to TRBJ1-5; no clear D. Trimming left V 0 bases short and J 6 bases short, with 12 bases between. CDR3 length equals 15 residues. Per germline, CDR1 MGHRA and CDR2 YSYEKL. The chain's CDR3 is CASSQDSLGIQPQHF. In DNA, the CDR3 is TGCGCCAGCAGCCAAGATTCGTTAGGGATTCAGCCCCAGCATTTT.

The chain combines TRBV10-2 with TRBJ1-5, with TRBD1 matching over 7 bases. V lost 4 bases to trimming and J lost 8 bases; unmatched junction nucleotides: 8. The CDR3 consists of 14 residues. CDR1 and CDR2 (germline): WSHSY, SAAADI. The CDR3 spells CASSVVGGGEPQHF. CDR3 coding DNA: TGCGCCAGCAGTGTGGTAGGGGGCGGAGAGCCCCAGCATTTT.

The chain employs TRBV5-1 and TRBJ1-1, with D perhaps TRBD1 (6 bases). V lost 2 bases and J 1 base, leaving 9 bases between the germline ends. Germline V gene data show CDR1 as SGHRS and CDR2 as YFSETQ. The CDR3 has 14 amino acids. Written as DNA, the CDR3 is TGCGCCAGCAGCTTTGGACAGCCGAACACTGAAGCTTTCTTT. Translation: CASSFGQPNTEAFF. Drawing the rest from reference TRBV5-1 and TRBJ1-1, the complete variable domain is KAGVTQTPRYLIKTRGQQVTLSCSPISGHRSVSWYQQTPGQGLQFLFEYFSETQRNKGNFPGRFSGRQFSNSRSEMNVSTLELGDSALYLCASSFGQPNTEAFFGQGTRLTVV.

With respect to this clone: Distinct nucleotide sequences in the sample also encode this CDR3. This chain connects TRBV2 to TRBJ1-5; TRBD1 is a possible D gene (6 bases). Germline CDR1 SNHLY, CDR2 FYNNEI. The CDR3 length is 14 residues. V shed 1 base and J shed 2 bases, with 6 bases lying between them. The CDR3 here is CASSEGQGNQPQHF. The CDR3 region has the DNA TGTGCCAGCAGTGAAGGACAGGGCAATCAGCCCCAGCATTTT. The whole variable domain, remainder taken from reference TRBV2 and TRBJ1-5, is EPEVTQTPSHQVTQMGQEVILRCVPISNHLYFYWYRQILGQKVEFLVSFYNNEISEKSEIFDDQFSVERPDGSNFTLKIRSTKLEDSAMYFCASSEGQGNQPQHFGDGTRLSIL.

The chain couples TRBV4-3 to TRBJ1-3; the D is unclear. V dropped 1 base and J dropped 4 bases, with 11 bases sitting between them. The CDR3 covers 15 residues. Germline CDR1 and CDR2: LGHNA and YSLEER. DNA of the CDR3: TGCGCCAGCAGCCAAGTCCTTGGAGGCGGAAACACCATATATTTT. Protein: CASSQVLGGGNTIYF.

The V gene is TRBV15, the J gene TRBJ2-7; 8 nucleotides match TRBD2. Germline V gene sequence: CDR1 LNHNV, CDR2 YYDKDF (reference sequence). The trim removed 0 bases at V and 3 bases at J, leaving 4 bases unmatched. The CDR3 extends over 15 amino acids. CDR3 sequence reads: CATSRERGAVYEQYF. The CDR3 coding sequence is TGTGCCACCAGCAGAGAGCGGGGGGCGGTCTACGAGCAGTACTTC.

The rearrangement joins TRBV10-2 to TRBJ2-7, with a weak D call TRBD1 (5 bases). CDR1 is WSHSY and CDR2 is SAAADI in the germline V gene. V was clipped by 4 bases and J by 1 base, with 23 bases between them. The CDR3 runs to 18 residues. The CDR3 protein is CASSGRRVTFRESYEQYF. The CDR3, as DNA: TGCGCCAGCAGTGGACGAAGGGTTACTTTCAGGGAATCCTACGAGCAGTACTTC.

CDR3 loop: CASSARLAGGSSTDTQYF. In DNA, the CDR3 is TGCGCCAGCAGCGCCCGACTAGCGGGGGGCTCTAGCACAGATACGCAGTATTTT. The chain links TRBV5-1 to TRBJ2-3; 13 nucleotides align to TRBD2. CDR3 length equals 18 residues. Germline CDR1 is SGHRS and CDR2 is YFSETQ. V lost 4 bases and J lost 0; bases outside the gene matches: 8.

This chain links TRBV5-1 with TRBJ1-6; TRBD1 aligns across 7 bases. V trimming: 5 bases; J trimming: 9 bases; junction bases outside the gene matches: 11. Germline V gene sequence: CDR1 SGHRS, CDR2 YFSETQ. The CDR3 has 15 residues. DNA of the CDR3: TGCGCCAGCAGAGGGACCGGGACAGAGAGTTCACCCCTCCACTTT. Its translation: CASRGTGTESSPLHF.

The chain joins TRBV2 to TRBJ2-3; D remains ambiguous. The CDR3 length is 14 residues. The V gene lost 7 bases and the J gene lost 0 bases, with 11 bases spanning the gap. Germline values: CDR1 SNHLY, CDR2 FYNNEI. The CDR3 nucleotides read TGTGCCAGCACCGAAGGGCCGAGCACAGATACGCAGTATTTT. As protein: CASTEGPSTDTQYF.

Worth noting for this clone: Other DNA sequences in this specimen translate into the identical CDR3. This chain connects TRBV30 to TRBJ2-7; 10 positions match TRBD1. The germline CDR1 and CDR2 sequences are GTSNPN and SVGIG (reference sequence). CDR3 size: 13 residues. V was pared by 1 base and J by 5 bases, with 2 bases of the junction left unmatched. CDR3 nucleotides: TGTGCCTGGAGTGGGGACAGGGGCAACGAGCAGTACTTC. Translation gives CAWSGDRGNEQYF.

This chain connects TRBV25-1 to TRBJ1-4; the D is unclear. The CDR3 loop spans 13 amino acids. Germline V gene lookup returns CDR1 MGHDK and CDR2 SYGVNS. V was pared by 3 bases and J by 6 bases, with 8 bases between. CDR3 loop: CASSEARDEKLFF. CDR3 coding DNA: TGTGCCAGCAGTGAGGCGAGAGATGAAAAACTGTTTTTT.

As for this clone: The same CDR3 also results from other DNA sequences found in this sample. The V gene is TRBV18, the J gene TRBJ2-5; 13 bases align to TRBD2. V lost 2 bases and J lost 2; bases outside the gene matches: 2. The CDR3 sequence is 16 residues long. Germline values: CDR1 KGHSH, CDR2 LQKENI. As DNA, the CDR3 is TGTGCCAGCTCACCAGGACTAGCGGGGGTGCAAGAGACCCAGTACTTC. This codes for CASSPGLAGVQETQYF.